A single sample is the source of the 26 T cell receptor beta chains below, sequenced in a study of blood T cell repertoires in COVID-19. The table came from immunoSEQ multiplex PCR; TCRdb's copy has only in-frame clones and leaves some out. The repertoire has roughly 88,000 clones, around 90% of them found once; the top ten carry around 20%. The sample comprised peripheral blood. The source of these receptors is a woman aged 55-69 years with COVID-19, enrolled during active disease.

This chain connects TRBV11-2 to TRBJ2-5, with D hard to call. The germline V and J ends were trimmed by 0 bases and 4 bases, with 6 bases remaining between them. The CDR3 has 13 amino acids. Germline values: CDR1 SGHAT, CDR2 FQNNGV. In DNA form, the CDR3 reads TGTGCCAGCAGCTTAGAGAGGTTAGAGACCCAGTACTTC. Its protein is CASSLERLETQYF. Full variable domain (rest looked up from reference TRBV11-2 and TRBJ2-5): EAGVAQSPRYKIIEKRQSVAFWCNPISGHATLYWYQQILGQGPKLLIQFQNNGVVDDSQLPKDRFSAERLKGVDSTLKIQPAKLEDSAVYLCASSLERLETQYFGPGTRLLVL.

The V call is TRBV19, the J call TRBJ1-2, with TRBD1 matching 8 bases. CDR1 and CDR2 (germline): LNHDA, SQIVND (reference sequence). The CDR3 loop spans 12 amino acids. V was clipped by 5 bases and J by 8 bases; unmatched bases: 4. DNA of the CDR3: TGTGCCAGTAGTTCGACAGGGGTCGGCTACACCTTC. This codes for CASSSTGVGYTF. The entire variable domain, with the rest obtained from reference TRBV19 and TRBJ1-2, is as follows: DGGITQSPKYLFRKEGQNVTLSCEQNLNHDAMYWYRQDPGQGLRLIYYSQIVNDFQKGDIAEGYSVSREKKESFPLTVTSAQKNPTAFYLCASSSTGVGYTFGSGTRLTVV.

Remarks on this clone: The same CDR3 also results from other DNA sequences found in this sample. The chain recombines TRBV6-5 with TRBJ2-2, with 8 nucleotides matching TRBD1. There are 13 residues in the CDR3. Trimming cost V 6 bases and J 6 bases; bases outside gene matches: 3. The germline gives CDR1 MNHEY, CDR2 SVGAGI. In DNA form, the CDR3 reads TGTGCCAGCAGCCAACAGGGGGCCGGGGAGCTGTTTTTT. It encodes CASSQQGAGELFF.

The rearrangement uses TRBV5-1 and TRBJ2-1; D is possibly TRBD1 (5 bases). The CDR3 totals 16 residues. Germline V gene lookup returns CDR1 SGHRS and CDR2 YFSETQ. Between the trimmed V and J ends, which lost 4 bases and 3 bases, there was a span of 17 bases. The CDR3 is CASSPTVGQSYNEQFF. The CDR3 nucleotides read TGCGCCAGCAGCCCCACTGTGGGGCAAAGCTACAATGAGCAGTTCTTC.

The V gene is TRBV3-1 (or the pseudogene TRBV3-2), the J gene TRBJ2-2; 9 nucleotides line up with TRBD2. This CDR3 spans 16 amino acids. The V segment lost 1 base and the J segment 6 bases; nucleotides outside the gene matches: 6. The V gene's germline CDR1 is LGHDT and CDR2 YNNKEL (reference sequence). The CDR3, as DNA: TGTGCCAGCAGCCAAGCTTGGCTAGCGGGGTCCGGGGAGCTGTTTTTT. Protein product: CASSQAWLAGSGELFF.

The J gene is TRBJ1-1, the V gene TRBV2, with 7 bases aligning to TRBD1. The V segment lost 2 bases and the J segment 6 bases; nucleotides outside the gene matches: 9. The CDR3 is made up of 15 amino acids. The germline CDR1 and CDR2 sequences are SNHLY and FYNNEI. CDR3 in amino acids: CASSELGQTQAEAFF. CDR3 DNA: TGTGCCAGCAGTGAATTGGGACAGACTCAGGCTGAAGCTTTCTTT.

CDR3 bases: TGTGCCAGCAGCTCCCCCGACGCGGGGTATCAGCCCCAGCATTTT. This codes for CASSSPDAGYQPQHF. The rearrangement links TRBV5-8 to TRBJ1-5; D is uncertain. V was clipped by 3 bases and J by 5 bases, with 15 bases between them. CDR3 size: 15 residues. Germline CDR1 and CDR2: SGHTS and YDEGEE.

The V gene is TRBV28, the J gene TRBJ1-5, with D unresolved. The CDR3 has 15 amino acids. Per the germline V gene, CDR1 is MDHEN and CDR2 is SYDVKM. V was pared by 3 bases and J by 4 bases, with 13 bases between. The CDR3 reads CASSFPGRGNQPQHF. As DNA, the CDR3 is TGTGCCAGCAGTTTTCCTGGTCGGGGAAATCAGCCCCAGCATTTT.

The CDR3: CASRRDRENEKLFF. The DNA of the CDR3 is TGTGCCAGCAGGAGAGACAGGGAGAATGAAAAACTGTTTTTT. The chain uses TRBV6-6 and TRBJ1-4; 7 bases are shared with TRBD1. The CDR3 consists of 14 residues. J lost 5 bases, V lost 6 bases, and 6 bases had no gene match. CDR1 and CDR2 from the germline V gene are MNHNY and SVGAGI (reference sequence).

The sample holds one count of this clone. The V and J genes are TRBV4-3 and TRBJ1-2; D is perhaps TRBD1 (6 bases). This CDR3 region has 15 residues. Germline V gives CDR1 LGHNA, CDR2 YSLEER. The V gene lost 0 bases and the J gene lost 8 bases, with 16 bases spanning the gap. As DNA, the CDR3 is TGCGCCAGCAGCCAAGACCCAAACACAGGGAGCGGCTACACCTTC. As protein: CASSQDPNTGSGYTF.

This chain joins TRBV7-3 and TRBJ1-2; no clear D gene. Germline CDR1 SGHTA, CDR2 FQGTGA. The CDR3 loop spans 15 amino acids. V shed 0 bases and J shed 3 bases, with 11 bases lying between them. The CDR3, as DNA: TGTGCCAGCAGCTTAACCCCGCGATTAGACTATGGCTACACCTTC. It translates to CASSLTPRLDYGYTF.

V usage is TRBV7-2 and J usage is TRBJ2-5; 7 nucleotides match TRBD1. Germline-derived CDR1 and CDR2 are SGHTA and FQGNSA. There are 16 residues in the CDR3. V trimming: 6 bases; J trimming: 2 bases; junction bases outside the gene matches: 12. The CDR3 DNA is TGTGCCAGCAGTAGACCGGGACAGACGATACAAGAGACCCAGTACTTC. It codes for CASSRPGQTIQETQYF.

The V call is TRBV6-6, the J call TRBJ1-2, with D maybe TRBD1 (5 bases). Germline assignment: CDR1 MNHNY and CDR2 SVGAGI (reference sequence). This CDR3 spans 14 amino acids. V lost 2 bases to trimming and J lost 4 bases, with 11 bases between them. CDR3 residues: CASSYRGFSYGYTF. DNA of the CDR3: TGTGCCAGCAGTTACAGGGGATTTAGCTATGGCTACACCTTC.

This clone was found a few times. V and J are TRBV6-5 and TRBJ1-3; D is ambiguous. The V end was cut by 2 bases, the J end by 0 bases, with 8 bases between. This CDR3 comprises 15 residues. Germline V gene sequence: CDR1 MNHEY, CDR2 SVGAGI. CDR3 sequence reads: CASSYRTASGNTIYF. The CDR3 nucleotides read TGTGCCAGCAGTTACAGGACTGCCTCTGGAAACACCATATATTTT.

This rearrangement joins TRBV7-8 to TRBJ1-2; TRBD1 agrees at 7 bases. Trimming cost V 1 base and J 4 bases; bases outside gene matches: 9. Looked up from germline, CDR1 is SGHVS and CDR2 is FQNEAQ. The length of the CDR3 is 16 residues. The CDR3 reads CASSLEDRNWFYGYTF. The DNA for the CDR3 is TGTGCCAGCAGCTTAGAGGACAGGAATTGGTTCTATGGCTACACCTTC.

The V call is TRBV6-5, the J call TRBJ1-3, with D tentatively TRBD1 (5 bases). V shed 10 bases and J shed 4 bases, with 14 bases lying between them. This CDR3 contains 13 residues. CDR1 and CDR2 from the germline V gene are MNHEY and SVGAGI. CDR3 in DNA: TGTGCCACTCGGGCGGGACCCGGAAACACCATATATTTT. Translating it yields CATRAGPGNTIYF.

CDR3 protein: CASSSTMATETPPRLHGGYTF. CDR3 in DNA: TGCGCCAGCAGCTCTACTATGGCGACAGAAACCCCACCTAGGCTCCACGGTGGCTACACCTTC. The chain combines TRBV4-1 with TRBJ1-2, with D perhaps matching TRBD1 (5 bases). This CDR3 has 21 residues. Germline-derived CDR1 and CDR2 are MGHRA and YSYEKL. Trimming stripped 5 bases from V and 7 bases from J, with 38 bases between.

A single count supports this clone. This CDR3 is also generated by other DNA sequences in the sample. This rearrangement joins TRBV9 to TRBJ2-3, with no clear D. The germline CDR1 and CDR2 sequences are SGDLS and YYNGEE. V lost 0 bases, J lost 1 base, and 6 bases lay in between. This CDR3 has 14 residues. CDR3 nucleotide sequence: TGTGCCAGCAGCGTAGCGCAGGGCACAGATACGCAGTATTTT. Translation: CASSVAQGTDTQYF.

The genes are TRBV6-2 or TRBV6-3 and TRBJ1-3; no clear D gene. The germline V and J ends were trimmed by 6 bases and 2 bases, with 14 bases remaining between them. The CDR3 is 15 residues long. CDR1 is MNHEY and CDR2 is SVGEGT in the germline V gene. CDR3 residues: CASSSPFRTGNTIYF. The CDR3 nucleotides are TGTGCCAGCAGCTCTCCGTTTAGAACTGGAAACACCATATATTTT.

Details on this clone: The same CDR3 is also encoded by other DNA sequences in this sample. J is TRBJ2-7 and V is TRBV6-6; TRBD2 might be the D (5 bases). This CDR3 spans 14 amino acids. CDR1 and CDR2 from the germline V gene are MNHNY and SVGAGI (reference sequence). Trimming pared 6 bases from V and 3 bases from J, leaving 15 bases between. As DNA, the CDR3 is TGTGCCAGCAGACCGAGGACTGGGCTCTACGAGCAGTACTTC. As protein: CASRPRTGLYEQYF.

The chain has TRBV5-6 and TRBJ1-5; unclear D gene. Germline V gene lookup returns CDR1 SGHDT and CDR2 YYEEEE. Trimming shortened V by 4 bases and J by 0 bases, and 5 bases separated the two germline ends. This CDR3 comprises 13 residues. The CDR3 protein is CASSLSSNQPQHF. CDR3 bases: TGTGCCAGCAGCCTCAGTAGCAATCAGCCCCAGCATTTT.

The chain couples TRBV7-9 to TRBJ1-2; tentatively, D is TRBD1 (5 bases). The CDR3 runs 13 residues. Germline lookup yields CDR1 SEHNR and CDR2 FQNEAQ (reference sequence). V was trimmed by 5 bases and J by 5 bases, leaving 12 bases between them. CDR3: CASSIDRLYGYTF. The CDR3 DNA sequence: TGTGCCAGCAGCATCGACAGACTGTATGGCTACACCTTC. Looking up the rest from reference TRBV7-9 and TRBJ1-2 gives the full variable domain: DTGVSQNPRHKITKRGQNVTFRCDPISEHNRLYWYRQTLGQGPEFLTYFQNEAQLEKSRLLSDRFSAERPKGSFSTLEIQRTEQGDSAMYLCASSIDRLYGYTFGSGTRLTVV.

J is TRBJ1-2 and V is TRBV7-9; D gene uncertain. V lost 1 base, J lost 2 bases, and 5 bases lay in between. CDR1 and CDR2 (germline): SEHNR, FQNEAQ (reference sequence). The CDR3 spans 13 residues. The CDR3 DNA sequence: TGTGCCAGCAGCTTAGGCAGGAACTATGGCTACACCTTC. It codes for CASSLGRNYGYTF.

V and J are TRBV4-3 and TRBJ1-2, with a tentative D call TRBD1 (5 bases). The CDR3 contains 15 residues. Germline V CDR1 and CDR2: LGHNA, YSLEER. V was trimmed by 0 bases and J by 4 bases, leaving 12 bases between them. The chain's CDR3 is CASSQERQPFYGYTF. The CDR3 DNA sequence: TGCGCCAGCAGCCAAGAGAGACAGCCTTTCTATGGCTACACCTTC.

The V call is TRBV7-9, the J call TRBJ1-2; D remains unclear. CDR3 length: 13 amino acids. V gave up 5 bases and J gave up 0 bases, with 7 bases separating them. Germline V gene sequence: CDR1 SEHNR, CDR2 FQNEAQ (reference sequence). CDR3 bases: TGTGCCAGCAGCCCTCTAGCTAACTATGGCTACACCTTC. Encoded protein: CASSPLANYGYTF.

The chain carries TRBV19 and TRBJ1-2, with 10 bases lining up with TRBD1. Germline-derived CDR1 and CDR2 are LNHDA and SQIVND (reference sequence). V was clipped by 0 bases and J by 2 bases; unmatched bases: 6. The CDR3 length is 17 residues. DNA for the CDR3: TGTGCCAGTAGTATAGATCTATCGGGACAGGGGAACTATGGCTACACCTTC. Protein: CASSIDLSGQGNYGYTF.